The 10 T cell receptor beta chains reported below all come from one sample, sequenced in a study of TIL therapy for anti-PD-1-resistant metastatic lung cancer. Time point in this sample: pre-treatment sample, taken before nivolumab and TIL therapy. Pleural nodules or supraclavicular lymph nodes made up most of the excised metastases sampled. Sequencing used immunoSEQ v3. Clones were read by immunoSEQ multiplex PCR, and TCRdb kept only the in-frame ones, dropping some. The sample yields about 100,000 clones, under 70% seen once. The sequencing used tumor tissue, collected at baseline. These receptors originate from a person aged 25 to 79 with non-small cell lung cancer.

The chain employs TRBV30 and TRBJ1-4, with 7 bases fitting TRBD1. Trimming cost V 4 bases and J 8 bases; bases outside gene matches: 7. Germline values: CDR1 GTSNPN, CDR2 SVGIG (reference sequence). The CDR3 is 13 amino acids. The CDR3, as DNA: TGTGCCTGGACCCTACAGGGGAGCGAAAAACTGTTTTTT. As protein: CAWTLQGSEKLFF.

The CDR3, as DNA: TGTGCCAGCAGCCAAAGAAGGGGGGGCCTGAGCACAGATACGCAGTATTTT. Its protein is CASSQRRGGLSTDTQYF. The chain is built from TRBV3-1 (or the pseudogene TRBV3-2) and TRBJ2-3, with D perhaps matching TRBD2 (7 bases). Germline-derived CDR1 and CDR2 are LGHDT and YNNKEL (reference sequence). The CDR3 is made up of 17 amino acids. The V end was cut by 2 bases, the J end by 0 bases, with 15 bases between.

Only a few counts were recorded for this clone. The V and J genes are TRBV29-1 and TRBJ2-1; 7 nucleotides line up with TRBD1. Germline V lookup: CDR1 SQVTM, CDR2 ANQGSEA. The CDR3 consists of 12 residues. With 8 bases clipped from V and 5 bases from J, the junction kept 6 bases outside the gene matches. CDR3 coding DNA: TGCAGCTCGGACAGGAATAACAATGAGCAGTTCTTC. Translation: CSSDRNNNEQFF.

The chain carries TRBV2 and TRBJ1-6, with a possible D match to TRBD1 (6 bases). In germline, CDR1 is SNHLY, CDR2 FYNNEI. Trimming stripped 7 bases from V and 4 bases from J, with 11 bases between. This CDR3 has 14 residues. CDR3 sequence reads: CASKDRRYNSPLHF. The CDR3, as DNA: TGTGCCAGCAAAGACAGGCGTTATAATTCACCCCTCCACTTT.

This chain uses TRBV28 with TRBJ1-2, with 8 bases that match TRBD1. The CDR3 runs to 16 residues. V shed 4 bases and J 4 bases; nucleotides not matched to a gene: 11. Germline lookup yields CDR1 MDHEN and CDR2 SYDVKM. As DNA, the CDR3 is TGTGCCAGCAGTTCGACCGGACAGGGAAGTGGCTATGGCTACACCTTC. This codes for CASSSTGQGSGYGYTF.

Regarding this clone: This specimen includes other DNA sequences encoding the same CDR3. The chain combines TRBV3-1 (or the pseudogene TRBV3-2) with TRBJ2-7; D is undetermined. CDR3 length: 11 residues. Trimming stripped 1 base from V and 5 bases from J, with 3 bases between. Germline values: CDR1 LGHDT, CDR2 YNNKEL (reference sequence). This CDR3 is CASSQGNEQYF. DNA of the CDR3: TGTGCCAGCAGCCAAGGTAACGAGCAGTACTTC.

This chain joins TRBV6-5 and TRBJ2-5; 7 bases align to TRBD2. Germline V gene lookup returns CDR1 MNHEY and CDR2 SVGAGI. The V and J ends lost 0 bases and 1 base, in that order; junction bases with no gene match: 2. The CDR3 consists of 15 residues. The CDR3 reads CASSYSASGQETQYF. The CDR3 DNA reads TGTGCCAGCAGTTACTCGGCTAGCGGCCAAGAGACCCAGTACTTC.

V usage is TRBV18 and J usage is TRBJ2-1; TRBD1 might be the D (6 bases). This CDR3 spans 15 amino acids. CDR1 is KGHSH and CDR2 is LQKENI in the germline V gene. Trimming left V 3 bases short and J 0 bases short, with 9 bases between. As DNA, the CDR3 is TGTGCCAGCTCACCTAACAGGGCCTCCTACAATGAGCAGTTCTTC. Residues: CASSPNRASYNEQFF.

J is TRBJ2-5 and V is TRBV11-2; D is ambiguous. V dropped 5 bases and J dropped 5 bases, with 6 bases sitting between them. Germline CDR1 and CDR2: SGHAT and FQNNGV. The CDR3 totals 11 residues. CDR3 sequence (DNA): TGTGCCAGCAGCCAACGTGAGACCCAGTACTTC. It translates to CASSQRETQYF. Drawing the rest from reference TRBV11-2 and TRBJ2-5, the complete variable domain is EAGVAQSPRYKIIEKRQSVAFWCNPISGHATLYWYQQILGQGPKLLIQFQNNGVVDDSQLPKDRFSAERLKGVDSTLKIQPAKLEDSAVYLCASSQRETQYFGPGTRLLVL.

This chain joins TRBV5-8 and TRBJ2-5; D remains unclear. V was clipped by 4 bases and J by 2 bases, with 12 bases between them. CDR1 and CDR2 from the germline V gene are SGHTS and YDEGEE. The CDR3 covers 14 residues. DNA for the CDR3: TGTGCCAGCAGCGCGCCCCCTCTTCAAGAGACCCAGTACTTC. This codes for CASSAPPLQETQYF.